The present TCR beta chain was sequenced within a study of beta chain features in type 1 diabetes (dated by TCRdb to the late 2010s). In the study overall: Mean age, gender distribution, total cell number and subset yield were not different between patients and healthy donors. A total of 85 million to 110 million sorted cells were examined across all samples, and RNA yield correlated strongly with the number of cells per subset. In the study, TCRB repertoires of sorted circulating CD4+ T cell subsets from recently diagnosed type 1 diabetes patients were compared with those of matched healthy donors. Naive and central memory subsets were obtained from all 30 or so donors, but regulatory and stem cell-like memory subsets were isolated from only 8 patients and roughly eight healthy donors.

A single peripheral blood draw of approximately 110 mL on average was collected from each donor into heparinised tubes. A BD FACSAria II was used to sort naive, central memory, regulatory and stem cell-like memory CD4+ T cells with a panel that included CD45RO, CCR7, CD25, CD127, CD95 and CD27. All sorted populations exceeded 95% purity. Right away, PBMCs were isolated by Lymphoprep density gradient centrifugation and were stained directly, with no culture step. So that batch effects would be minimized, each experiment stained and sorted samples in pairs, pairing one healthy donor with one patient. With respect to this clone: The target of this receptor is not known. No base qualities exist here, and no much larger clone lies one base off it.

Including cysteine and phenylalanine, the CDR3 has 14 amino acids. Only the CDR3 DNA is retained, 42 bases long and in frame from the first base. V trim: 6 bases; J trim: 7 bases; unmatched bases: 6. Per the germline V gene, MNHNS is the CDR1 and SASEGT is the CDR2. The investigation overall reported the following: Sequencing cDNA rather than genomic DNA could over-represent highly expressing activated cells, although activation and CD3 levels did not differ between groups. At VDJ recombination sites, patients with type 1 diabetes made fewer insertions and deleted more nucleotides, a pattern implying thymic rearrangement abnormalities. Because small numbers of individuals were included in the HLA sub-analyses, any influence of HLA type on TCRB rearrangement was left unresolved. Type 1 diabetes patients showed a moderate but significant shortening of TCRB CDR3 length in all four CD4+ subsets. PCR might favor shorter templates, but patient and control samples were amplified and corrected together, so any skew would affect both groups equally. Naive, central memory and regulatory TCRB repertoires appeared more similar among patients than among healthy donors.

The entire isolated RNA was reverse transcribed using the High Capacity cDNA Reverse Transcription Kit, and thus expressed TCRB transcripts were sequenced. Deep immunoSEQ sequencing was performed on naive, central memory and regulatory T cell samples, with an average of about 4 million total reads per sample. Sorted cells were lysed in RLT buffer and RNA was extracted with DNase-treated RNeasy Micro or Mini kits, depending on cell number. To prevent cross-contamination, each cell subset was processed individually, whereas patient and healthy donor samples were processed jointly. The immunoSEQ multiplex PCR was used to amplify TCRB sequences from cDNA, generating 87-bp fragments that spanned the CDR3 region. Amplicons were sequenced on the Illumina HiSeq platform. The study's processing was this. Synthetic template baselines were used to correct PCR bias computationally, reads within Hamming distance 2 were collapsed, and singletons that could not be merged were discarded. Reads were aligned against IMGT so that V, D and J genes, CDR3 length and insertions or deletions at six rearrangement sites could be assigned. Clonotype counts were normalized to sorted cell number within each subset before computing true diversity and Gini coefficients with the tcR R package. The overlap coefficient, calculated on TCRB nucleotide sequences, was used to quantify repertoire sharing. As stored in TCRdb, this immuneACCESS dataset retains in-frame rearrangements with V and J assigned. A fraction of the clones does not appear; measured against another copy, unresolved V genes explain less than half of the discrepancy, and the remainder lacks a known reason. V, J and clone size are taken as reported in that table, and D and trimming were inferred from the DNA itself. The sample table holds 100,000 to 150,000 clones, of which approximately 9% were seen once. Roughly 0.75% of the sample comes from the top ten.

The clonotype comes from a man between 25 and 39 years old with type 1 diabetes. The chain links TRBV6-1 with TRBJ1-6; 7 middle bases align to TRBD1. Sequencing was carried out using central memory CD4+ T cells from blood. The nucleotide sequence reads as follows: TGTGCCAGCAGCCAACAGGGGAAGAATTCACCCCTCCACTTT. Translation gives CASSQQGKNSPLHF.